This TCR beta chain appears in the sequencing data of a study of graft-versus-host responses after intestinal transplantation. Looking at the study overall: Every recipient had anti-thymocyte globulin induction and around 3 years of tacrolimus plus steroids. The study, taken as a whole, reports: GvH clonotypes were identified within recipient marrow, with a subset emerging first in ileum or blood. Early declines in HvG clones that occurred post-transplant were associated with peak circulating GvH clone levels.

Clones were read by immunoSEQ multiplex PCR, and TCRdb kept only the in-frame ones, dropping some. The repertoire has about 39,000 clones, about 95% of them found once; the top ten carry more than 0.2%. V gave up 6 bases and J gave up 0 bases, with 9 bases separating them. CDR1 is MNHNS and CDR2 is SASEGT in the germline V gene. The CDR3 is 13 residues long. In regard to this clone: The antigen is unknown.

The material sequenced was unstimulated CD8+ T cells sorted from spleen or lymph node cells, taken before transplant. This receptor was taken from a human donor who was the organ donor for an intestinal transplant. This chain joins TRBV6-1 and TRBJ2-7; D possibly corresponds to TRBD1 (5 bases). CDR3: CASSSDNSYEQYF. The CDR3 bases are TGTGCCAGCAGCTCGGACAACTCCTACGAGCAGTACTTC.